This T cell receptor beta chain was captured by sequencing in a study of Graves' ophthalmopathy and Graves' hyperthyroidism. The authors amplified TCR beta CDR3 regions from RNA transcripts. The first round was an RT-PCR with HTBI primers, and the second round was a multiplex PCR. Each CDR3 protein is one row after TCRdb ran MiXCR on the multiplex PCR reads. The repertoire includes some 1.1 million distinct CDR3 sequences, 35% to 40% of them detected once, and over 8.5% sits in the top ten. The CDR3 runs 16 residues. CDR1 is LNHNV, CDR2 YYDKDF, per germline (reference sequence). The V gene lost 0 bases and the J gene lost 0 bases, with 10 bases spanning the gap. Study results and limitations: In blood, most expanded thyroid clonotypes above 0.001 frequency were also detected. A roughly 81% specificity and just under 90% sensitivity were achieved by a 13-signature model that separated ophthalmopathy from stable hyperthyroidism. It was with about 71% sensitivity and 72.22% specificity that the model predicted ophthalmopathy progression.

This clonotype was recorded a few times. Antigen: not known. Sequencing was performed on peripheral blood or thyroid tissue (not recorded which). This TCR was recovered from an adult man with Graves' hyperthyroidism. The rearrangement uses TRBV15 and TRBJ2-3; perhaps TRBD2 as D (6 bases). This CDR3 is CATSRDLASSTDTQYF. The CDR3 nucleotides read TGTGCCACCAGCAGAGATCTAGCGTCTAGCACAGATACGCAGTATTTT.